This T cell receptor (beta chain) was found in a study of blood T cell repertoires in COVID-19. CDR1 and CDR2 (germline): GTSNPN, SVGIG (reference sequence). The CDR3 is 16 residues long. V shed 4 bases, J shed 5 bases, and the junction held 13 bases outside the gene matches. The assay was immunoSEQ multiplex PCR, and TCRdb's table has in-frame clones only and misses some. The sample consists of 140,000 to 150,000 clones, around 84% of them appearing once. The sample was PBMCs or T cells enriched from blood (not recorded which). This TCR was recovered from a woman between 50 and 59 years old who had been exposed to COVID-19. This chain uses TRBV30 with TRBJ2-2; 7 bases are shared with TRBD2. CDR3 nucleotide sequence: TGTGCCTGGAATGGGAGGCGGGAGATGGAAACCGGGGAGCTGTTTTTT. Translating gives CAWNGRREMETGELFF. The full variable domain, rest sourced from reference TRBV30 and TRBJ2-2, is SQTIHQWPATLVQPVGSPLSLECTVEGTSNPNLYWYRQAAGRGLQLLFYSVGIGQISSEVPQNLSASRPQDRQFILSSKKLLLSDSGFYLCAWNGRREMETGELFFGEGSRLTVL.